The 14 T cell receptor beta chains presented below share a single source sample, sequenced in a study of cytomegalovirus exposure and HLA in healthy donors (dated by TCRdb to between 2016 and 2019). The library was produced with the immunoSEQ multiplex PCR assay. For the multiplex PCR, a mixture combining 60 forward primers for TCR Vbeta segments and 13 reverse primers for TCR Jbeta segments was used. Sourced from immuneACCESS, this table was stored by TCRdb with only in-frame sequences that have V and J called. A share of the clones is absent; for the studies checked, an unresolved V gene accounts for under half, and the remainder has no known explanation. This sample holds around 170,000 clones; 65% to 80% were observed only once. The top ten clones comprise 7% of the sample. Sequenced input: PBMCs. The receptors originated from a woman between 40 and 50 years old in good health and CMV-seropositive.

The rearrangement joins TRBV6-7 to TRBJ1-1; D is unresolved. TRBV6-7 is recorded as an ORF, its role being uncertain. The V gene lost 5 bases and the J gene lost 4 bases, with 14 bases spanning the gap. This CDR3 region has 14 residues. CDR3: CASSNHARVTEAFF. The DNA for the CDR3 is TGTGCCAGCAGTAACCATGCGAGGGTCACTGAAGCTTTCTTT.

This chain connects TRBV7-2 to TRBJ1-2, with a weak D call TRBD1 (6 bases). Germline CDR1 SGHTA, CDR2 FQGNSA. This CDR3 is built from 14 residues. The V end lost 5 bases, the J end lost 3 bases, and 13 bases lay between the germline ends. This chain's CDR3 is CASSPTPGDYGYTF. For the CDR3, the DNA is TGTGCCAGCAGCCCCACCCCAGGGGACTATGGCTACACCTTC.

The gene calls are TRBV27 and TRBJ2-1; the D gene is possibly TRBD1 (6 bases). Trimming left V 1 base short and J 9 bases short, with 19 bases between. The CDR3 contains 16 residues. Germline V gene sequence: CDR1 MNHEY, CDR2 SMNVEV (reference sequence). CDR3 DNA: TGTGCCAGCAGTTTATTTTCTACAGGGTCCCAGGGTGAGCAGTTCTTC. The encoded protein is CASSLFSTGSQGEQFF.

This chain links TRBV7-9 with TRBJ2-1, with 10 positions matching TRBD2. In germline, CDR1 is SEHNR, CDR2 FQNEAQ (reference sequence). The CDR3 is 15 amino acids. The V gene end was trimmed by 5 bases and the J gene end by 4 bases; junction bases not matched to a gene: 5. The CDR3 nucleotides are TGTGCCAGCAGCCCCGCTAGCGGGGGTTACAATGAGCAGTTCTTC. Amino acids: CASSPASGGYNEQFF.

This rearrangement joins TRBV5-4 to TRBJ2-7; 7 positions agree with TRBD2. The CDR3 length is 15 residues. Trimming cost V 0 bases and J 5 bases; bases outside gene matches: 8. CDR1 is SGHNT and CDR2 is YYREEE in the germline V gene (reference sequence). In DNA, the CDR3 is TGTGCCAGCAGCTTGGGATCGGGGGGTACACACGAGCAGTACTTC. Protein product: CASSLGSGGTHEQYF.

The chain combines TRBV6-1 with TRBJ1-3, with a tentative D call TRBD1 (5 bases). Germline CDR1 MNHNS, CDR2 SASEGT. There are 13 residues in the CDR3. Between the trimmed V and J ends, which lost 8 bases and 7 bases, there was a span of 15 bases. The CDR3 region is CASSSGDINTIYF. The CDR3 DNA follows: TGTGCCAGCTCCTCGGGGGATATTAACACCATATATTTT.

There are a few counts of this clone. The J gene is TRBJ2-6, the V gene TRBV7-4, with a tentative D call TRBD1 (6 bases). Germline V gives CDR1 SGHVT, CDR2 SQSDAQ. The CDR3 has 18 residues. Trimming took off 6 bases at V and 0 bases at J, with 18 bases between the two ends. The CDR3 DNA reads TGTGCCAGCAGAAACAGGGCCCCATCAAGCTCTGGGGCCAACGTCCTGACTTTC. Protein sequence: CASRNRAPSSSGANVLTF.

CDR3: CAWREGGGAEAFF. The CDR3 DNA reads as TGTGCCTGGCGTGAAGGGGGGGGCGCTGAAGCTTTCTTT. The chain combines TRBV30 with TRBJ1-1; D is possibly TRBD1 (6 bases). Germline CDR1 GTSNPN, CDR2 SVGIG (reference sequence). Trimming pared 5 bases from V and 6 bases from J, leaving 16 bases between. The CDR3 sequence is 13 residues long.

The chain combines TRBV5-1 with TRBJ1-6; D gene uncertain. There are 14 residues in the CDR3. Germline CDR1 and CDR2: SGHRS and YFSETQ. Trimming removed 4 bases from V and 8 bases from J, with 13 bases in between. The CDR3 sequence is CASSEGALYSPLHF. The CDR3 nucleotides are TGCGCCAGCAGCGAGGGAGCCCTTTATTCACCCCTCCACTTT.

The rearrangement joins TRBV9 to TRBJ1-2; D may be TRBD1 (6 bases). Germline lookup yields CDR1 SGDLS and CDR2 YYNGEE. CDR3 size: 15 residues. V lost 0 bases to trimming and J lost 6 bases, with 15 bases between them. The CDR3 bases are TGTGCCAGCAGCGTAGAGTTGAGGGGGGGGGATGGCTACACCTTC. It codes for CASSVELRGGDGYTF.

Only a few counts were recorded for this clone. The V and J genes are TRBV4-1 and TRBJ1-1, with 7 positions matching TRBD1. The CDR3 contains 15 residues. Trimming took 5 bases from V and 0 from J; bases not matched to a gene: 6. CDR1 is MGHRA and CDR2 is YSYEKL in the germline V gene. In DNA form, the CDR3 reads TGCGCCAGCAGCGAAAGACAGGGACTGAACACTGAAGCTTTCTTT. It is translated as CASSERQGLNTEAFF.

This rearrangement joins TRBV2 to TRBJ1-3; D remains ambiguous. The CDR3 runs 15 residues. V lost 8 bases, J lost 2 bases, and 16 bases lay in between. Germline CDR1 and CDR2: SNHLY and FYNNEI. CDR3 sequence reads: CASLKDLRPGNTIYF. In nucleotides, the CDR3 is TGTGCCAGCCTAAAGGATCTGAGGCCTGGAAACACCATATATTTT. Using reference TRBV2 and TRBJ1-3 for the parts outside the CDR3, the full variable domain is EPEVTQTPSHQVTQMGQEVILRCVPISNHLYFYWYRQILGQKVEFLVSFYNNEISEKSEIFDDQFSVERPDGSNFTLKIRSTKLEDSAMYFCASLKDLRPGNTIYFGEGSWLTVV.

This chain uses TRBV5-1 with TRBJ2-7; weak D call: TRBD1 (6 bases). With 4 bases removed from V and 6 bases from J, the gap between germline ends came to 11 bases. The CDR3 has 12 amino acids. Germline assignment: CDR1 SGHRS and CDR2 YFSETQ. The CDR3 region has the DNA TGCGCCAGCAGCGTCACGACAGGCGAGCAGTACTTC. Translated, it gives CASSVTTGEQYF.

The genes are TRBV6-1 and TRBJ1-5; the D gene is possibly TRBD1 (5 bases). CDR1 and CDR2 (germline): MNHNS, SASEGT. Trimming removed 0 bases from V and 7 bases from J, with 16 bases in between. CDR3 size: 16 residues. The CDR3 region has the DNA TGTGCCAGCAGTGAAGCGCTTCCAGGGTATGGACAGCCCCAGCATTTT. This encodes CASSEALPGYGQPQHF.